This T cell receptor (beta chain) was sequenced in a study of blood T cells in healthy people across ages (dated by TCRdb to between 2015 and 2017). Study-level background: In model experiments, template switching captured roughly one uniquely barcoded TCR beta cDNA molecule for every two T cells. Using deep sequencing normalized with unique cDNA molecular identifiers, the study measured how TCR beta repertoire diversity changes with age. The donors were divided into four age groups: young (average around 17 years), middle-aged (about 41), aged (62) and long-lived (roughly 82). Donors of different ages were randomly distributed across sequencing lanes to avoid experimental bias. The study analyzed two additional independent replicas of 1 million unique cDNA reads from the same blood draw for two donors, one aged 18 to 29 and one aged 80 or older.

A word on this clonotype: Its cognate antigen has yet to be identified. Per-base qualities were not stored, and no clone one base away is much larger.

Its CDR3 holds 15 amino acids, cysteine through phenylalanine. The only DNA kept is the CDR3, 45 bases in frame from the first base. CDR1 and CDR2 are drawn from the germline V gene (reference sequence): MNHNY, SVGAGI. The V end gives up 6 bases and the J end 2 bases, leaving 5 bases in the junction not matched to a gene. Overall study results and their limits: Estimates of total diversity from one million sequenced T cells were regarded as lower bounds and underestimates. Because profiling used bulk unsorted PBMCs, naive and antigen-experienced compartments could not be compared conclusively. Compared with the aged group, more naive CD4+ T cells, fewer expanded clones and increased TCR diversity were shown by the long-lived group, suggesting age selection. Observed TCR beta diversity per million T cells fell roughly linearly with age, and a significant reduction was already apparent by age roughly 40. The percentage of naive T cells measured by flow cytometry correlated strongly with observed TCR beta diversity. Because the CMV infection status of the donors was unknown, age-related changes in expanded clonotypes may potentially have been confounded.

The donors were roughly 39 Caucasian individuals from Russia, aged about 6 to 95 years, who were systemically healthy. Approximately 9.3 milliliters of peripheral blood were drawn from each donor into EDTA-treated Vacutainer tubes. Ficoll-Paque density-gradient centrifugation was used to isolate PBMCs, with at least 6.5 million obtained per sample. Total RNA was extracted from PBMCs with Trizol reagent, with at least 5 micrograms obtained per sample. The percentages of naive CD45RAhigh/CD27high T cells were determined by flow cytometry on a PBMC aliquot from every donor. The method was 5' RACE. Sequencing relied on an Illumina HiSeq 2500. A second PCR of roughly 6 to 11 cycles was performed with a sample-barcoded 5' primer and a J-beta primer mix. A unique molecular identifier was introduced onto each TCR beta cDNA molecule by a template-switch 5' adaptor carrying 12 random nucleotides. Each sample yielded at least 2.5 million CDR3-containing paired-end reads. First-strand cDNA was synthesized from all RNA with the Mint cDNA synthesis kit, primed by a TRBC-specific oligonucleotide. After uracil-DNA glycosylase treatment, a first 18-cycle PCR used universal primers M1SS and BC2_uni_R on all cDNA. In the authors' own workflow: Each sample was normalized by randomly selecting 1 million high-quality reads, each carrying a distinct molecular identifier. Reads with shared molecular identifiers were discarded instead of being binned into consensus sequences. MiTCR, run with a Q25 quality threshold and the strictest error-elimination algorithm, handled CDR3 identification, clonotype clustering and error correction. A nonparametric unseen species model with Euler transformation was used to estimate lower-bound total TCR beta diversity. TCRdb itself trimmed the public reads at Q25 with fastp, ran MiXCR and retained productive beta chains. Rows merge per CDR3 protein into single entries with the most common DNA and genes. The V and J calls reflect TCRdb's pipeline rather than the authors' work. The sample table holds hundreds of thousands of distinct CDR3 sequences, of which over 40% were seen once. The ten largest clones add up to about 13% of the sample.

The sequenced sample was blood. The rearrangement combines TRBV6-6 with TRBJ1-1, with 11 middle bases fitting TRBD1. The sequence derives from a woman aged 80 or over in good health. The nucleotides read TGTGCCAGCAGGAAGGGACAGGGGGGAAACACTGAAGCTTTCTTT. Its translation is CASRKGQGGNTEAFF.